Each of the 14 T cell receptor beta chains below was sequenced from the same sample in a study of control samples from healthy donors and cancer patients. Method: immunoSEQ multiplex PCR; TCRdb's copy keeps in-frame clones and lacks some. The sample holds about 160,000 clones, 96% seen once. The sequenced sample was blood. The receptors stem from a woman between 25 and 40 years old in good health.

The V and J genes are TRBV19 and TRBJ1-1, with D perhaps TRBD1 (5 bases). Per germline, CDR1 LNHDA and CDR2 SQIVND (reference sequence). V was clipped by 3 bases and J by 3 bases, with 8 bases between them. This CDR3 comprises 13 residues. CDR3 amino acids: CASSMGGDTEAFF. The DNA for the CDR3 is TGTGCCAGTAGTATGGGGGGGGACACTGAAGCTTTCTTT.

This rearrangement joins TRBV19 to TRBJ1-1, with 8 bases that match TRBD1. The CDR3 sequence is 15 residues long. V trimming: 3 bases; J trimming: 3 bases; junction bases outside the gene matches: 6. Per the germline V gene, CDR1 is LNHDA and CDR2 is SQIVND (reference sequence). The CDR3 sequence: CASSIWTGRDTEAFF. The CDR3 coding sequence is TGTGCCAGTAGTATCTGGACAGGGAGGGACACTGAAGCTTTCTTT.

The rearrangement uses TRBV5-1 and TRBJ2-2; D uncertain. CDR3 length: 14 amino acids. The germline V gene encodes CDR1 SGHRS and CDR2 YFSETQ. V was shortened by 4 bases and J by 6 bases, with 13 bases between the two germline ends. The CDR3: CASSVLGLAGELFF. CDR3 nucleotide sequence: TGCGCCAGCAGCGTACTCGGGCTGGCCGGGGAGCTGTTTTTT.

The chain's CDR3 is CASRSGGGANYGYTF. In DNA form, the CDR3 reads TGTGCCAGCAGATCCGGCGGGGGAGCTAACTATGGCTACACCTTC. The chain carries TRBV2 and TRBJ1-2; D perhaps matches TRBD1 (5 bases). V was trimmed by 6 bases and J by 0 bases, leaving 14 bases between them. The CDR3 has 15 amino acids. CDR1 is SNHLY, CDR2 FYNNEI, per germline.

The chain uses TRBV6-5 and TRBJ1-6; D gene uncertain. V dropped 2 bases and J dropped 8 bases, with 4 bases sitting between them. Germline CDR1 reads MNHEY; CDR2 reads SVGAGI. This CDR3 contains 12 residues. In DNA, the CDR3 is TGTGCCAGCAGTTACGCATATTCACCCCTCCACTTT. Translation: CASSYAYSPLHF.

This clone was seen a single time. The CDR3 DNA sequence: TGTGCCAGCAGCCATCTGGGGATAAGCAAGGGCTACACCTTC. Encoded protein: CASSHLGISKGYTF. This chain joins TRBV3-1 (or the pseudogene TRBV3-2) and TRBJ1-2; unclear D gene. With 3 bases removed from V and 8 bases from J, the gap between germline ends came to 16 bases. Germline assignment: CDR1 LGHDT and CDR2 YNNKEL (reference sequence). The CDR3 loop spans 14 amino acids.

The chain links TRBV5-1 to TRBJ2-7; 7 bases align to TRBD1. Germline CDR1 and CDR2: SGHRS and YFSETQ. The CDR3 is 13 amino acids. Trimming cost V 3 bases and J 9 bases; bases outside gene matches: 9. The CDR3: CASSYPGQSRQYF. The CDR3 bases are TGCGCCAGCAGCTACCCGGGACAGTCTCGGCAGTACTTC.

J is TRBJ1-1 and V is TRBV6-5; D gene ambiguous. The CDR3 has 15 amino acids. Between the trimmed V and J ends, which lost 5 bases and 4 bases, there was a span of 17 bases. Germline V gives CDR1 MNHEY, CDR2 SVGAGI. The CDR3 DNA is TGTGCCAGCAGTCAACGATCCGAGGCGATCACTGAAGCTTTCTTT. Translation: CASSQRSEAITEAFF.

As for this clone: Other DNA sequences in the same sample also yield this CDR3. V is TRBV19 and J is TRBJ1-2, with TRBD1 matching 8 bases. Germline CDR1 reads LNHDA; CDR2 reads SQIVND (reference sequence). This CDR3 contains 16 residues. J lost 3 bases, V lost 5 bases, and 11 bases had no gene match. The CDR3 nucleotides read TGTGCCAGTAGTTTGTGGCAGGGGGCGGGGCACTATGGCTACACCTTC. Its protein product is CASSLWQGAGHYGYTF.

The V and J genes are TRBV5-1 and TRBJ1-1, with TRBD1 matching 7 bases. The germline V gene has CDR1 SGHRS and CDR2 YFSETQ. The V and J ends lost 0 bases and 3 bases, in that order; junction bases with no gene match: 5. The CDR3 consists of 15 residues. CDR3 loop: CASSLETGQYTEAFF. The DNA of the CDR3 is TGCGCCAGCAGCTTGGAGACAGGGCAGTACACTGAAGCTTTCTTT. The full variable domain, rest sourced from reference TRBV5-1 and TRBJ1-1, is KAGVTQTPRYLIKTRGQQVTLSCSPISGHRSVSWYQQTPGQGLQFLFEYFSETQRNKGNFPGRFSGRQFSNSRSEMNVSTLELGDSALYLCASSLETGQYTEAFFGQGTRLTVV.

The chain links TRBV6-5 to TRBJ2-7; the match to TRBD1 covers 9 bases. The CDR3 is 14 amino acids. Unmatched junction bases numbered 5, after V lost 4 bases and J lost 4 bases. Looked up from germline, CDR1 is MNHEY and CDR2 is SVGAGI. The CDR3 sequence: CASSWGQGEYEQYF. DNA for the CDR3: TGTGCCAGCAGTTGGGGACAGGGAGAGTACGAGCAGTACTTC.

V is TRBV30 and J is TRBJ1-4; D possibly corresponds to TRBD1 (6 bases). This CDR3 has 12 amino acids. The V end was cut by 3 bases, the J end by 4 bases, with 6 bases between. Germline lookup yields CDR1 GTSNPN and CDR2 SVGIG (reference sequence). Written as DNA, the CDR3 is TGTGCCTGGAGGGACAGTAATGAAAAACTGTTTTTT. This codes for CAWRDSNEKLFF. The full variable domain, rest sourced from reference TRBV30 and TRBJ1-4, is SQTIHQWPATLVQPVGSPLSLECTVEGTSNPNLYWYRQAAGRGLQLLFYSVGIGQISSEVPQNLSASRPQDRQFILSSKKLLLSDSGFYLCAWRDSNEKLFFGSGTQLSVL.

V is TRBV6-5 and J is TRBJ1-6, with a possible D match to TRBD1 (6 bases). The CDR3 contains 16 residues. The V and J ends lost 1 base and 6 bases respectively, with 13 bases between them. Germline lookup yields CDR1 MNHEY and CDR2 SVGAGI. Here the CDR3 reads CASSYFRQAGNSPLHF. CDR3 bases: TGTGCCAGCAGTTACTTTAGACAGGCGGGTAATTCACCCCTCCACTTT.

The chain links TRBV30 to TRBJ1-4; 9 nucleotides line up with TRBD1. CDR3 size: 15 residues. Trimming at V came to 3 bases and at J to 2 bases, leaving 4 bases not matched to a gene. The germline V gene has CDR1 GTSNPN and CDR2 SVGIG (reference sequence). The CDR3 loop reads CAWRLTGGTNEKLFF. As DNA, the CDR3 is TGTGCCTGGAGACTCACAGGGGGCACTAATGAAAAACTGTTTTTT.